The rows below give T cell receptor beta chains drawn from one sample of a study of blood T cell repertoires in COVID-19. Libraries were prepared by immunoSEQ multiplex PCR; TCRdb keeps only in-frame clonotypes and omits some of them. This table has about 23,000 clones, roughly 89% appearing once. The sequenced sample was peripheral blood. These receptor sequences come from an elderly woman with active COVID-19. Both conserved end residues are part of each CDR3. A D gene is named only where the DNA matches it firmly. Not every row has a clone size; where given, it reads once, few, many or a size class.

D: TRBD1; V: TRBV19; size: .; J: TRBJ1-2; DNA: TGTGCCAGTAGTATAGGGGGGACAGGGAACTATGGCTACACCTTC; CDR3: CASSIGGTGNYGYTF
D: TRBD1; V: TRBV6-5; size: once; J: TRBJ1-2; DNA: TGTGCCAGCAGTTCGACAGGGAGAGGGGTCTATGGCTACACCTTC; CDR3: CASSSTGRGVYGYTF
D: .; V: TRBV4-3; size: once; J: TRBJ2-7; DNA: TGCGCCAGCAGCCAAGATGTGGCCGCCTCCTACGAGCAGTACTTC; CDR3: CASSQDVAASYEQYF
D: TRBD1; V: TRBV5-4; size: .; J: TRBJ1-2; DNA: TGTGCCAGCAGCCCATCAGGGGGCGGTGGCTACACCTTC; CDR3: CASSPSGGGGYTF
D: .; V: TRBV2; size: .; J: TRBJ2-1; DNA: TGTGCCAGCAACCCGGGGTGGAATGAGCAGTTCTTC; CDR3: CASNPGWNEQFF
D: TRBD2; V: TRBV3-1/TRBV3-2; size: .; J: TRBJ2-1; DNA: TGTGCCAGCAGCCCGGGGGAGGGCTACAATGAGCAGTTCTTC; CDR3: CASSPGEGYNEQFF
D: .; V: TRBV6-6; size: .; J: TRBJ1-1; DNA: TGTGCCAGCAGTTACGAGGAGACGAACACTGAAGCTTTCTTT; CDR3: CASSYEETNTEAFF
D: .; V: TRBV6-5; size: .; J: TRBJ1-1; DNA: TGTGCCAGCAGCTCGAGAGGGGAGGGCGGAGGAGCTTTCTTT; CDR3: CASSSRGEGGGAFF
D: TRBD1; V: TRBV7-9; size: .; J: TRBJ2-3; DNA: TGTGCCAGCAGCCCAGGACAGGGTAGCACAGATACGCAGTATTTT; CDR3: CASSPGQGSTDTQYF
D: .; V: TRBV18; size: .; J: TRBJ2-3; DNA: TGTGCCAGCTCACCAGCTAGTGAGGGTACGCAGTATTTT; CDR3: CASSPASEGTQYF
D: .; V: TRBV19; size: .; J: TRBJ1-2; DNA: TGTGCCAGTAGTTCCCAGGATTTAGCTAACTATGGCTACACCTTC; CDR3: CASSSQDLANYGYTF
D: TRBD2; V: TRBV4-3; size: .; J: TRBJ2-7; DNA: TGCGCCAGCAGCCAAGATCTTGGGGCTAGCGGGGGGGCCTACGAGCAGTACTTC; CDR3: CASSQDLGASGGAYEQYF
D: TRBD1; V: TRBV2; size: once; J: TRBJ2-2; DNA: TGTGCCAGCAGTGCGGGACAGGGGGGTAGCGGCGGGGAGCTGTTTTTT; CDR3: CASSAGQGGSGGELFF
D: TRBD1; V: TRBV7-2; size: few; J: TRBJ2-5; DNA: TGTGCCAGCAGCATATTGGGACAGGGGGCGGAAGAGACCCAGTACTTC; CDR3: CASSILGQGAEETQYF
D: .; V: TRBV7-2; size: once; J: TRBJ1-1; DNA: TGTGCCAGCGGGCGGGGGGCGAACACTGAAGCTTTCTTT; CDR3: CASGRGANTEAFF
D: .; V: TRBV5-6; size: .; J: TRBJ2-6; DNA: TGTGCCAGCAGCTTGGGTCATTTAGCTGGGGCCAACGTCCTGACTTTC; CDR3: CASSLGHLAGANVLTF
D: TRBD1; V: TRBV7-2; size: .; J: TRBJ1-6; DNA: TGTGCCAGCAGCCCCCGGACAGGCTATAATTCACCCCTCCACTTT; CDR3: CASSPRTGYNSPLHF
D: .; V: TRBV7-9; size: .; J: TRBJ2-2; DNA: TGTGCCAGCAGCTTAAGGGGTTCCAGGCCCTTTACCGGGGAGCTGTTTTTT; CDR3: CASSLRGSRPFTGELFF
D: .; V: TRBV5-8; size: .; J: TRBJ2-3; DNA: TGTGCCAGCAGCCCTACTAGAACGCCGGGGGATACGCAGTATTTT; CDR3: CASSPTRTPGDTQYF
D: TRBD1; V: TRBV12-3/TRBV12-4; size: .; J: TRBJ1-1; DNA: TGTGCCAGCAGGAAACAGGGGTTCACTGAAGCTTTCTTT; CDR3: CASRKQGFTEAFF
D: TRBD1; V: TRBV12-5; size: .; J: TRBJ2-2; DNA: TGTGCTAGTGGTCGGGACAGCAACACCGGGGAGCTGTTTTTT; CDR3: CASGRDSNTGELFF
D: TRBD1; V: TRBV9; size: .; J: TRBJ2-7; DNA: TGTGCCAGCAGCCGGACCGGGACAGGGGACCCCTACGAGCAGTACTTC; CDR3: CASSRTGTGDPYEQYF
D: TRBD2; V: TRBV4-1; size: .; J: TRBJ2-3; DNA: TGCGCCAGCAGCCAAATCTCTGGACTAGCCGATACGCAGTATTTT; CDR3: CASSQISGLADTQYF
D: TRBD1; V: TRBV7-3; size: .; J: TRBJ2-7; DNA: TGTGCCAGCAGCTCCGGGACAGGGGGCGAGCAGTACTTC; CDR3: CASSSGTGGEQYF
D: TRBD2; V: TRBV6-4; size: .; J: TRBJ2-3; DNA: TGTGCCAGCAGCTCGGGACTAGCGGACACAGATACGCAGTATTTT; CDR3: CASSSGLADTDTQYF
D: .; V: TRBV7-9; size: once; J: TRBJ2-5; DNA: TGTGCCAGCAGCTCGGGACTGTCGTGGGGGGCCCAGTACTTC; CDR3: CASSSGLSWGAQYF
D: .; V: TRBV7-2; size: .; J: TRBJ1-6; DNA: TGTGCCAGCAGCTTAGGGGCCGCCGGGAGTTCACCCCTCCACTTT; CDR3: CASSLGAAGSSPLHF
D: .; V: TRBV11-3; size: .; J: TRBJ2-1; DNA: TGTGCCAGCAGCTTACGACGACAGGGGAGGGATGAGCAGTTCTTC; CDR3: CASSLRRQGRDEQFF
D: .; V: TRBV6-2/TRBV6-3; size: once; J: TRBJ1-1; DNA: TGTGCCAGCACCCCCACAGGGTTTCTAACCTTGAACACTGAAGCTTTCTTT; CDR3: CASTPTGFLTLNTEAFF
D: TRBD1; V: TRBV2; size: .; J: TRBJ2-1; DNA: TGTGCCAGCAGTCCTGGGGGACAGGGCTACAATGAGCAGTTCTTC; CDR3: CASSPGGQGYNEQFF
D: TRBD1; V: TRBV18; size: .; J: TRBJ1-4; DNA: TGTGCCAGCTCACGAATGGACAGGGGAAGAACTAATGAAAAACTGTTTTTT; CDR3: CASSRMDRGRTNEKLFF
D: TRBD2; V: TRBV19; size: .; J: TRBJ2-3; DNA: TGTGCCAGTAGTTCAGGACTAGCGGGAACCACAGATACGCAGTATTTT; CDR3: CASSSGLAGTTDTQYF
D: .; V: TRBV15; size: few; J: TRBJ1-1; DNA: TGTGCCACCAGCAGAGCAGCGGCTGGGACTGAAGCTTTCTTT; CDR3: CATSRAAAGTEAFF
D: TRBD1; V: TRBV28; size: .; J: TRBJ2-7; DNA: TGTGCCAGCAGACGTACCGGGACAGGCTCCTACGAGCAGTACTTC; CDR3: CASRRTGTGSYEQYF
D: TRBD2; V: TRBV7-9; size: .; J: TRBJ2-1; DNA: TGTGCCAGCAGCCGAAGCGGGGGGGCGAGGAATGAGCAGTTCTTC; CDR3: CASSRSGGARNEQFF
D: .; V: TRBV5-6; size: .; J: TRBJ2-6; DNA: TGTGCCAGCAGCAAACGGAAGGGCAGGGTGGCGTCTGGGGCCAACGTCCTGACTTTC; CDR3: CASSKRKGRVASGANVLTF
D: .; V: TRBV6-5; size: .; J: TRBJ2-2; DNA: TGTGCCAGCAGGCTATCACCCGGGGAGCTGTTTTTT; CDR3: CASRLSPGELFF
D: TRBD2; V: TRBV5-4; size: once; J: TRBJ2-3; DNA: TGTGCCAGCAGCTTGGGCGGCCGACTAGCGGGGAGCACAGATACGCAGTATTTT; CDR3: CASSLGGRLAGSTDTQYF
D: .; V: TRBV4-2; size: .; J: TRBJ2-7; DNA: TGTGCCAGCAGCCAAGGGGGTGGCGGGGGCCGGCTCTACGAGCAGTACTTC; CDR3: CASSQGGGGGRLYEQYF
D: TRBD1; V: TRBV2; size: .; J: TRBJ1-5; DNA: TGTGCCAGCACCCGGGACAGAACGAATCAGCCCCAGCATTTT; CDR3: CASTRDRTNQPQHF
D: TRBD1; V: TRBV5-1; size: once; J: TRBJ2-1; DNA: TGCGCCAGCAGCTTACCGACAGGGAGAGGGTACAATGAGCAGTTCTTC; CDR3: CASSLPTGRGYNEQFF
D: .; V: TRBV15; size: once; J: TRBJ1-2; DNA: TGTGCCACCAGCAGAGATCCACGGCCAGAGGAGGACTACACCTTC; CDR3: CATSRDPRPEEDYTF
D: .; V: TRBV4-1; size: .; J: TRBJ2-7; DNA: TGCGCCAGCAGCCAAGATTCATGGCAGGGTGGCGCCTACGAGCAGTACTTC; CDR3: CASSQDSWQGGAYEQYF
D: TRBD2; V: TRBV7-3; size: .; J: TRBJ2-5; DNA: TGTGCCAGCAGCTTAATGCCTAGCGGGGGGTCGGAGACCCAGTACTTC; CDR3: CASSLMPSGGSETQYF
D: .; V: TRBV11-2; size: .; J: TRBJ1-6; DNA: TGTGCCAGCAGCCTCAGGGTGGATTCACCCCTCCACTTT; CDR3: CASSLRVDSPLHF
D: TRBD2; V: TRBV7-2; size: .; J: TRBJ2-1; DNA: TGTGCCAGCAGATCGCCGGGACTAGCGGGACAGAGCTCCTACAATGAGCAGTTCTTC; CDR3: CASRSPGLAGQSSYNEQFF
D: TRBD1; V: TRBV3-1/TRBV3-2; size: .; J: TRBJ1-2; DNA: TGTGCCAGCAGCCTCGGGACAGACTATGGCTACACCTTC; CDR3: CASSLGTDYGYTF
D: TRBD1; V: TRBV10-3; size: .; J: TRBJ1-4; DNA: TGTGCCATCAGGGCCGGGACAGGAGGGGGTGCAACTAATGAAAAACTGTTTTTT; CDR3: CAIRAGTGGGATNEKLFF
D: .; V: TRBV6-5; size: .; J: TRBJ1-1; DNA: TGTGCCAGCAGTTACTCGGCAGGGCCCTTTGAAGCTTTCTTT; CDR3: CASSYSAGPFEAFF
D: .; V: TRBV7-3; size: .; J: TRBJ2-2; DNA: TGTGCCAGCAGACCCAATTTAATCACTGGACACCCCGATGCAAACACCGGGGAGCTGTTTTTT; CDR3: CASRPNLITGHPDANTGELFF
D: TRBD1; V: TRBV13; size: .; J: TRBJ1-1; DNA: TGTGCCAGCGGGGACAGTATGAACACTGAAGCTTTCTTT; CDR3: CASGDSMNTEAFF